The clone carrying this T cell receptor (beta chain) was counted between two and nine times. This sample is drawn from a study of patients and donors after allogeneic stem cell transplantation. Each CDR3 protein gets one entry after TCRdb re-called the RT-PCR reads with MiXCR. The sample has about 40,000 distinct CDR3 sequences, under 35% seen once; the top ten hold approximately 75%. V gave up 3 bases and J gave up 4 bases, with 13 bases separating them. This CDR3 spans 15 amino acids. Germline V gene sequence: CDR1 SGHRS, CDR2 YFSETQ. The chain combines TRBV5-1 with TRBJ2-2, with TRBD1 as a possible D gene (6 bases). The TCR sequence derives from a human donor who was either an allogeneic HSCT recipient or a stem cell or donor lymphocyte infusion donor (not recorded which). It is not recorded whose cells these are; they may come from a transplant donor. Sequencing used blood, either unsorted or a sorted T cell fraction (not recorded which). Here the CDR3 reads CASSSEGQPTGELFF. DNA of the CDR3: TGCGCCAGCAGCTCGGAAGGACAGCCCACCGGGGAGCTGTTTTTT.